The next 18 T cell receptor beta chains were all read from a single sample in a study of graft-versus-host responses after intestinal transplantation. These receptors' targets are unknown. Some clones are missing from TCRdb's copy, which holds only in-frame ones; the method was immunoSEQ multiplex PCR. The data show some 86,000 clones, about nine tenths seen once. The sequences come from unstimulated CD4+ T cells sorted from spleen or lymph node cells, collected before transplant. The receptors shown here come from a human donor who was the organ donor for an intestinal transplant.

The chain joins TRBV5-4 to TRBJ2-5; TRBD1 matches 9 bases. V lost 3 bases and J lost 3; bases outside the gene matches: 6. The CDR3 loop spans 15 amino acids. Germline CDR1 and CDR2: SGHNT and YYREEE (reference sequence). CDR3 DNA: TGTGCCAGCAGCTCCCCGGGACAGGGCAAAGAGACCCAGTACTTC. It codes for CASSSPGQGKETQYF.

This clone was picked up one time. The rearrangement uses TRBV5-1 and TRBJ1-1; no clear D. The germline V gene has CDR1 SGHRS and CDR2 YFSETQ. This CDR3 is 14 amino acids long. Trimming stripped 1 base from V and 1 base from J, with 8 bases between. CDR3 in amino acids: CASSLSPGNTEAFF. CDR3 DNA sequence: TGCGCCAGCAGCTTGAGCCCGGGGAACACTGAAGCTTTCTTT.

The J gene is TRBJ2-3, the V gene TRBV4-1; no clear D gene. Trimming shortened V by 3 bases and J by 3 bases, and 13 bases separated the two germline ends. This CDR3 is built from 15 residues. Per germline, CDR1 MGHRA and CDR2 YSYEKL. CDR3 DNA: TGCGCCAGCAGCCATACGACCCTCAGGACAGATACGCAGTATTTT. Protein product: CASSHTTLRTDTQYF.

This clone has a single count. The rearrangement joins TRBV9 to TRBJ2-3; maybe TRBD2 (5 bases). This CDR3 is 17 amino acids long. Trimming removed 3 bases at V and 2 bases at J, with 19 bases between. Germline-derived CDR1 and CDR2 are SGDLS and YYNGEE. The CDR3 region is CASSGTFGLAPTDTQYF. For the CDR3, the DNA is TGTGCCAGCAGCGGAACCTTCGGGCTAGCCCCCACAGATACGCAGTATTTT. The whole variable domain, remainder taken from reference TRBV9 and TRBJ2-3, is DSGVTQTPKHLITATGQRVTLRCSPRSGDLSVYWYQQSLDQGLQFLIQYYNGEERAKGNILERFSAQQFPDLHSELNLSSLELGDSALYFCASSGTFGLAPTDTQYFGPGTRLTVL.

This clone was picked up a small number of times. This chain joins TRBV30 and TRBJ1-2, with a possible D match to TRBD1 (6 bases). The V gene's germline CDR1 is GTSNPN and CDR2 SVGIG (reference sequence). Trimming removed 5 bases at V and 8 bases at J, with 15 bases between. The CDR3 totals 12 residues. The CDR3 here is CAWSAGAGGYTF. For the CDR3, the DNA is TGTGCCTGGTCGGCGGGGGCGGGCGGCTACACCTTC.

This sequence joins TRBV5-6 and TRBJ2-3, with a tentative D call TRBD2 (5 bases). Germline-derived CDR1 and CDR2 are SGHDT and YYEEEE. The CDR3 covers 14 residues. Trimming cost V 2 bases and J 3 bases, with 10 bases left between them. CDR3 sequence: CASSLRGRTDTQYF. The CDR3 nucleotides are TGTGCCAGCAGCTTACGGGGTCGAACAGATACGCAGTATTTT.

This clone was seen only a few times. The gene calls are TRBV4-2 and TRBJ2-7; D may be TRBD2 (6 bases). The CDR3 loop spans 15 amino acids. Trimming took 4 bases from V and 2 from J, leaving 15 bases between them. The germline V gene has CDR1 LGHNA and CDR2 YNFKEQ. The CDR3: CASSLERVGPYEQYF. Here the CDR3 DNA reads TGTGCCAGCAGCCTAGAGCGGGTGGGTCCCTACGAGCAGTACTTC.

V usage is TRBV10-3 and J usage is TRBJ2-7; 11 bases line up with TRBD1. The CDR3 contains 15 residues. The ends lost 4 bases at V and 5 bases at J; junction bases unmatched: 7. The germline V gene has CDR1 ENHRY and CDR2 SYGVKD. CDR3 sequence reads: CAISGGTGGNHEQYF. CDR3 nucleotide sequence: TGTGCCATCAGTGGCGGGACAGGGGGGAACCACGAGCAGTACTTC.

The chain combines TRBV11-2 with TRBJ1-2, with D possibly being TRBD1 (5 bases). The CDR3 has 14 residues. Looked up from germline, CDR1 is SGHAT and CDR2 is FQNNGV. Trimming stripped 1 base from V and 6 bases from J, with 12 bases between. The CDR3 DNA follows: TGTGCCAGCAGCTTAGCTAACCAGGGTCATGGCTACACCTTC. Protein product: CASSLANQGHGYTF.

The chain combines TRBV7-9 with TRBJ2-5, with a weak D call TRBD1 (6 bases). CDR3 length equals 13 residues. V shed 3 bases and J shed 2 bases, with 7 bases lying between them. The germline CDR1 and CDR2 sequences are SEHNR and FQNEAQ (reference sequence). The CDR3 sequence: CASSLRGQETQYF. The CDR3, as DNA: TGTGCCAGCAGCTTGAGGGGGCAAGAGACCCAGTACTTC.

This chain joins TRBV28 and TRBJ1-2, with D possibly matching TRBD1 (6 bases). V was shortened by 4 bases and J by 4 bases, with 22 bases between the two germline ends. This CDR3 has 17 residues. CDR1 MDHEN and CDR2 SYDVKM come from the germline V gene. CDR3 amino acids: CASSSPSTGKRIYGYTF. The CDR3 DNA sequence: TGTGCCAGCAGTTCACCCTCCACAGGGAAGCGTATCTATGGCTACACCTTC.

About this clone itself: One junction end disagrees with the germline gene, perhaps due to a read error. CDR3 nucleotides: TGTGCCAGCAGCTCATGGAAGGGGAACCGGGACAGGGGCATCATCTTC. Protein sequence: CASSSWKGNRDRGIIF. The chain recombines TRBV11-1 with TRBJ2-1, with TRBD1 matching over 10 bases. CDR3 length: 16 residues. Germline CDR1 SGHAT, CDR2 FQDESV (reference sequence).

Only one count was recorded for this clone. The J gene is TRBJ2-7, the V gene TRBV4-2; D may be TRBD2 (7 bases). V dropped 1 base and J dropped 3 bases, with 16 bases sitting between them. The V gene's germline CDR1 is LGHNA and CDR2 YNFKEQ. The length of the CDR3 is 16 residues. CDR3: CASSQGGGGTYYEQYF. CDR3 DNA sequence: TGTGCCAGCAGCCAAGGGGGGGGCGGGACATACTACGAGCAGTACTTC.

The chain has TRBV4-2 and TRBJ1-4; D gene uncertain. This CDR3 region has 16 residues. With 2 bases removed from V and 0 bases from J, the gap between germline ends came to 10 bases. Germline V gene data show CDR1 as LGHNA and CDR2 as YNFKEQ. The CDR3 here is CASSQPTGATNEKLFF. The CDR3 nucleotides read TGTGCCAGCAGCCAACCAACGGGAGCAACTAATGAAAAACTGTTTTTT.

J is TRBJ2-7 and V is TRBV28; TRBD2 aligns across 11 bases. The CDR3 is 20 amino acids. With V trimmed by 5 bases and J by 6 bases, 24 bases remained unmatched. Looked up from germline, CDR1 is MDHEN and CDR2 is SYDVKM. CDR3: CASSPIVIAGGPWDYGEQYF. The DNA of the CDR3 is TGTGCCAGCAGTCCTATCGTGATAGCGGGAGGGCCATGGGACTACGGCGAGCAGTACTTC. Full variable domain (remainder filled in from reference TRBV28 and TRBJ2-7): DVKVTQSSRYLVKRTGEKVFLECVQDMDHENMFWYRQDPGLGLRLIYFSYDVKMKEKGDIPEGYSVSREKKERFSLILESASTNQTSMYLCASSPIVIAGGPWDYGEQYFGPGTRLTVT.

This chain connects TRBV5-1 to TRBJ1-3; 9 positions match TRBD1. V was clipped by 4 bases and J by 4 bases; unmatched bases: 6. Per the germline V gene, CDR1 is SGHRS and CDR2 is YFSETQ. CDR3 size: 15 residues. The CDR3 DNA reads TGCGCCAGCAGCCCTCCGACAGGGGGGGGAAACACCATATATTTT. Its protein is CASSPPTGGGNTIYF.

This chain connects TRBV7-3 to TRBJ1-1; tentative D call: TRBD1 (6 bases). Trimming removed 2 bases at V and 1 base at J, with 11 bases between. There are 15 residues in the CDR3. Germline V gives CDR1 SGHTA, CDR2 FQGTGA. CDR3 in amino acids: CASSLGGASNTEAFF. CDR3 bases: TGTGCCAGCAGCTTAGGGGGCGCATCGAACACTGAAGCTTTCTTT.

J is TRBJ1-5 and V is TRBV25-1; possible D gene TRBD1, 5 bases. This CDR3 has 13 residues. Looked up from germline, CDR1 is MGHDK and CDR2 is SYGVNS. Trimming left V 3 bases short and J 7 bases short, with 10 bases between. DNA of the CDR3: TGTGCCAGCAGTGATAGGTGGGGCCAGCCCCAGCATTTT. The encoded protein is CASSDRWGQPQHF.